Listed here are 16 T cell receptor beta chains from one sample, sequenced in a study of T-cell reconstitution after alpha-beta-depleted transplantation in children. Unique molecular identifiers were used in preparing the TCRbeta library. Using its own MiXCR run on the PCR reads, TCRdb lists one record per CDR3 protein. The profile covers some 590,000 distinct CDR3 sequences, with roughly a tenth appearing a single time and 4% to 5% taken by the ten largest. Sequences were derived from PBMCs from the stem cell graft donor, sampled from the stem cell graft. Receptors were obtained from a human donor who donated a stem cell graft to a child with acute myeloid leukemia.

There are many counts of this clonotype. Mismatch with germline at one junction end may stem from a read error. The chain uses TRBV12-3 or TRBV12-4 and TRBJ2-7, with 8 bases matching TRBD2. This CDR3 comprises 15 residues. The CDR3 nucleotides read TGTGCCAGCAGTCTAGCGGGCCAGAGCTCCTACGAGCAGTACTTC. It codes for CASSLAGQSSYEQYF.

The chain recombines TRBV20-1 with TRBJ2-7; TRBD1 might be the D (6 bases). Looked up from germline, CDR1 is DFQATT and CDR2 is SNEGSKA (reference sequence). The CDR3 has 11 amino acids. V was cut by 3 bases and J by 7 bases, with 10 bases left in between. For the CDR3, the DNA is TGCAGTGCTAGTGACAGGCCGGAGCAGTACTTC. As protein: CSASDRPEQYF.

In its sample, this clonotype was seen a few times. The gene calls are TRBV2 and TRBJ1-1; the match to TRBD1 covers 8 bases. Germline V gene lookup returns CDR1 SNHLY and CDR2 FYNNEI. This CDR3 is built from 15 residues. V trimming: 6 bases; J trimming: 5 bases; junction bases outside the gene matches: 11. Written as DNA, the CDR3 is TGTGCCAGCAGGGTCGACAGGGGTAGAGGGACTGAAGCTTTCTTT. Its translation: CASRVDRGRGTEAFF.

J is TRBJ2-1 and V is TRBV7-3; no reliable D call. This CDR3 has 14 amino acids. Germline CDR1 and CDR2: SGHTA and FQGTGA. V dropped 5 bases and J dropped 7 bases, with 15 bases sitting between them. The CDR3 DNA is TGTGCCAGCAGCCCCAGCAGACAAGGGAATGAGCAGTTCTTC. Protein: CASSPSRQGNEQFF.

There are a few counts of this clonotype. The chain couples TRBV7-2 to TRBJ2-3, with TRBD2 matching 8 bases. From germline, CDR1 is SGHTA and CDR2 FQGNSA. Unmatched junction bases numbered 6, after V lost 2 bases and J lost 2 bases. The CDR3 has 16 residues. This chain's CDR3 is CASSLTAGVPTDTQYF. As DNA, the CDR3 is TGTGCCAGCAGCTTAACAGCGGGAGTACCCACAGATACGCAGTATTTT.

At least ten counts were recorded for this clonotype. This chain links TRBV28 with TRBJ1-2; no definite D call. Germline V gene data show CDR1 as MDHEN and CDR2 as SYDVKM. This CDR3 region has 13 residues. The germline V and J ends were trimmed by 2 bases and 0 bases, with 4 bases remaining between them. CDR3 DNA: TGTGCCAGCAGTTTACGCGCTAACTATGGCTACACCTTC. This gives the protein CASSLRANYGYTF.

This clonotype appeared a single time. A much larger clone differs from this one at a single base, so this may be a read error. V is TRBV7-3 and J is TRBJ2-1, with D perhaps TRBD2 (5 bases). The germline CDR1 and CDR2 sequences are SGHTA and FQGTGA. The CDR3 consists of 17 residues. V gave up 5 bases and J gave up 6 bases, with 23 bases separating them. The CDR3 here is CASSPVLEAGLGNEQFF. The CDR3, as DNA: TGTGCCAGCAGCCCTGTCCTGGAGGCTGGCTTGGGCAATGAGCAGTTCTTC.

The chain joins TRBV4-2 to TRBJ2-3; either TRBD1 or TRBD2 may supply D (5 bases each). The CDR3 spans 15 residues. V was clipped by 4 bases and J by 6 bases, with 17 bases between them. The germline CDR1 and CDR2 sequences are LGHNA and YNFKEQ. CDR3 in amino acids: CASSLGTLEKDTQYF. CDR3 in DNA: TGTGCCAGCAGCCTCGGGACCCTCGAAAAGGATACGCAGTATTTT.

This rearrangement joins TRBV15 to TRBJ1-4; D is possibly TRBD1 (5 bases). The CDR3 covers 15 residues. Trimming removed 1 base from V and 8 bases from J, with 14 bases in between. CDR1 is LNHNV and CDR2 is YYDKDF in the germline V gene (reference sequence). Here the CDR3 reads CATSRVGQPGEKLFF. The CDR3 DNA sequence: TGTGCCACCAGCAGAGTCGGCCAGCCAGGGGAAAAACTGTTTTTT.

This clonotype was detected only a few times. The rearrangement uses TRBV5-1 and TRBJ2-2; 7 bases agree with TRBD1. The V gene end was trimmed by 4 bases and the J gene end by 3 bases; junction bases not matched to a gene: 9. The CDR3 has 16 amino acids. Germline V CDR1 and CDR2: SGHRS, YFSETQ. CDR3 protein: CASSPRPGTDTGELFF. The CDR3 DNA is TGCGCCAGCAGCCCGAGGCCGGGGACAGACACCGGGGAGCTGTTTTTT. The whole variable domain, filled in from reference TRBV5-1 and TRBJ2-2, reads KAGVTQTPRYLIKTRGQQVTLSCSPISGHRSVSWYQQTPGQGLQFLFEYFSETQRNKGNFPGRFSGRQFSNSRSEMNVSTLELGDSALYLCASSPRPGTDTGELFFGEGSRLTVL.

This chain links TRBV28 with TRBJ2-2; no firm D call. V lost 11 bases and J lost 5, with 12 bases in between. Germline CDR1 reads MDHEN; CDR2 reads SYDVKM. The CDR3 has 12 amino acids. The CDR3 sequence is CAALGNTGELFF. CDR3 sequence (DNA): TGTGCCGCATTGGGGAATACCGGGGAGCTGTTTTTT.

This clonotype was found a few times. The rearrangement joins TRBV4-2 to TRBJ2-7; 9 bases match TRBD2. The CDR3 is 17 amino acids. Trimming cost V 1 base and J 5 bases; bases outside gene matches: 12. Looked up from germline, CDR1 is LGHNA and CDR2 is YNFKEQ. The CDR3 is CASSQGVKVAGAHEQYF. CDR3 bases: TGTGCCAGCAGCCAAGGGGTTAAGGTAGCGGGAGCTCACGAGCAGTACTTC.

The CDR3 protein is CASSIGGYEQYF. In nucleotides, the CDR3 is TGTGCCAGTAGTATAGGAGGCTACGAGCAGTACTTC. The chain couples TRBV19 to TRBJ2-7; D gene unclear. V was pared by 1 base and J by 3 bases, with 4 bases between. The germline V gene has CDR1 LNHDA and CDR2 SQIVND (reference sequence). The CDR3 is made up of 12 amino acids.

This clonotype was seen many times. The rearrangement joins TRBV5-1 to TRBJ2-7; D is uncertain. The CDR3 length is 12 residues. The ends were cut back, 0 bases at V and 4 bases at J, with 5 bases in the middle. Germline V gene data show CDR1 as SGHRS and CDR2 as YFSETQ. The CDR3 bases are TGCGCCAGCAGCTTGGGATTGTACGAGCAGTACTTC. It translates to CASSLGLYEQYF.

This chain uses TRBV6-2 or TRBV6-3 with TRBJ1-1; tentative D call: TRBD1 (5 bases). V was cut by 8 bases and J by 1 base, with 8 bases left in between. Germline CDR1 and CDR2: MNHEY and SVGEGT. The CDR3 is made up of 12 amino acids. CDR3 sequence: CASATGNTEAFF. DNA of the CDR3: TGTGCCAGCGCCACAGGGAACACTGAAGCTTTCTTT.

The sample holds a few counts of this clonotype. The chain has TRBV20-1 and TRBJ2-1; D is undetermined. Germline V gives CDR1 DFQATT, CDR2 SNEGSKA (reference sequence). The CDR3 has 11 residues. Trimming removed 8 bases at V and 5 bases at J, with 10 bases between. CDR3 DNA sequence: TGCAGTTCCGGACCGCACAATGAGCAGTTCTTC. It encodes CSSGPHNEQFF.